This record concerns one TCR beta chain sequence. Antigen specificity is unknown. The data stem from a study of glioma-infiltrating T cells. Study-wide results and caveats: Tissue and blood shared very few CDR3 sequences.

TCR alpha and beta CDR3 regions were amplified from RNA using iRepertoire nested multiplex PCR. Input was 100-400 ng of tissue mRNA or PBMC total RNA. One entry per CDR3 protein results from TCRdb running MiXCR on the multiplex PCR reads. The sample has about 140,000 distinct CDR3 sequences, roughly two fifths seen once. CDR1 and CDR2 from the germline V gene are SGHAT and FQNNGV. This CDR3 has 14 amino acids. V shed 4 bases and J shed 0 bases, with 8 bases lying between them. The chain couples TRBV11-2 to TRBJ2-3; D is ambiguous. The sample taken for sequencing was glioma tissue, nonneoplastic brain tissue, or PBMCs (not recorded which). The clonotype was recovered from a human donor with low-grade glioma or glioblastoma, undergoing nonglioma brain surgery, or in good health (not recorded which). The CDR3 DNA reads TGTGCCAGCAGCTCCTATTCTAGCACAGATACGCAGTATTTT. As protein: CASSSYSSTDTQYF.